The following is a T cell receptor beta chain sequence with its context. Original handling: Reference gene primer amplification gave estimated nucleated cell counts. TCRdb's table, derived via immunoSEQ multiplex PCR, lists solely in-frame clones and lacks some. The V and J calls and clone size were taken over from that table, and D and trimming were inferred from the DNA. The sample gives fewer than 300,000 clones, around 81% of which show up once; around 3% is in the top ten. This record comes from a study of blood T cell repertoires in COVID-19. About the study: The origin of the acute and convalescent COVID-19 samples was the United States, Italy and Spain. In each case, the material was cDNA or gDNA derived from T cells, B-cell-depleted T cells, or PBMCs.

The receptor's source is a woman between 55 and 75 years old with active or convalescent COVID-19. The specimen was peripheral blood.

The CDR3 loop reads CASSNAGNEQFF. CDR3 bases: TGTGCCAGCAGCAACGCAGGGAATGAGCAGTTCTTC. J is TRBJ2-1 and V is TRBV7-3, with TRBD1 as a possible D gene (5 bases). Germline V gene sequence: CDR1 SGHTA, CDR2 FQGTGA. This CDR3 comprises 12 residues. V was shortened by 5 bases and J by 7 bases, with 9 bases between the two germline ends.